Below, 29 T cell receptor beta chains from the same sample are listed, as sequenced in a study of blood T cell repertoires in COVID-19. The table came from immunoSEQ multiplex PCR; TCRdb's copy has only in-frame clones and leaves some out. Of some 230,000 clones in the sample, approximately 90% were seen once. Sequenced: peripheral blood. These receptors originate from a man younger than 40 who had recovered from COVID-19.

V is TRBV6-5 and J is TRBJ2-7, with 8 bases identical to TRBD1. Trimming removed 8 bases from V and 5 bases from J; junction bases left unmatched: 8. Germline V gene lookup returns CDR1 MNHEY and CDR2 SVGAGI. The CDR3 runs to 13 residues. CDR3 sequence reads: CASLRQGSDEQYF. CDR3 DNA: TGTGCCAGCCTCCGACAGGGGTCCGACGAGCAGTACTTC.

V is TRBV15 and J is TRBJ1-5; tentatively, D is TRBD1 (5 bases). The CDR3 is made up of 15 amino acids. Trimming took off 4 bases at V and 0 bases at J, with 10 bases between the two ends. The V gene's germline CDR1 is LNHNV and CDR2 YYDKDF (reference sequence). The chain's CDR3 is CATSTTVYSNQPQHF. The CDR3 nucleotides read TGTGCCACCAGCACGACAGTTTATAGCAATCAGCCCCAGCATTTT.

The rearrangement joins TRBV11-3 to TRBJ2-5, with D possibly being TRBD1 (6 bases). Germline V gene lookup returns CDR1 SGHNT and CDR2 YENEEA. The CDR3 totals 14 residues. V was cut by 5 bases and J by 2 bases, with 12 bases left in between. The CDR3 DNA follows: TGTGCCAGCAGCACGGGGACAACGCAAGAGACCCAGTACTTC. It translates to CASSTGTTQETQYF. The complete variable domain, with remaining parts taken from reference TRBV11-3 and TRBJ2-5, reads EAGVVQSPRYKIIEKKQPVAFWCNPISGHNTLYWYLQNLGQGPELLIRYENEEAVDDSQLPKDRFSAERLKGVDSTLKIQPAELGDSAVYLCASSTGTTQETQYFGPGTRLLVL.

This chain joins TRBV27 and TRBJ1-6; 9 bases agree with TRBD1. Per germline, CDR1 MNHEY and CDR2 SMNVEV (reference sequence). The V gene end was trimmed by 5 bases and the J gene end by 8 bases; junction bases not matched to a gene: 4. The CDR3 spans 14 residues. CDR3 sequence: CASSIRDRDSPLHF. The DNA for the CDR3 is TGTGCCAGCAGTATAAGGGACAGGGATTCACCCCTCCACTTT.

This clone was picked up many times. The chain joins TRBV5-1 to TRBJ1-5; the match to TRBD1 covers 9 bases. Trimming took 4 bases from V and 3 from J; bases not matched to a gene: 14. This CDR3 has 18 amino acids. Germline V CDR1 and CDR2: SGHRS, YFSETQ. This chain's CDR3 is CASSAGPGQGLDNQPQHF. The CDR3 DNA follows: TGCGCCAGCAGCGCCGGACCGGGACAGGGTTTGGACAATCAGCCCCAGCATTTT.

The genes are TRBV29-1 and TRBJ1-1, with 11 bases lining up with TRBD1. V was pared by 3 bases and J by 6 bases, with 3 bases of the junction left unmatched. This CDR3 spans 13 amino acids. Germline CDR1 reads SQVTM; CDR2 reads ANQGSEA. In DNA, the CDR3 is TGCAGCGTTGAGAGGGACAGGGGGGCTGAAGCTTTCTTT. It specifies CSVERDRGAEAFF.

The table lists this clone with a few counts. The CDR3 loop is CAIGKGANTGELFF. The CDR3 DNA is TGTGCCATCGGGAAGGGGGCGAACACCGGGGAGCTGTTTTTT. This chain uses TRBV10-3 with TRBJ2-2; tentative D call: TRBD1 (6 bases). Trimming took off 8 bases at V and 0 bases at J, with 10 bases between the two ends. The CDR3 spans 14 residues. Per the germline V gene, CDR1 is ENHRY and CDR2 is SYGVKD.

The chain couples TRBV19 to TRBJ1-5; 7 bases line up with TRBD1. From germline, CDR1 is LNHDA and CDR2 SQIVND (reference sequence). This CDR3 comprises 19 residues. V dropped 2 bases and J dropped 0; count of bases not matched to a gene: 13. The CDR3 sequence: CASSIPGDRKDYSNQPQHF. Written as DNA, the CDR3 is TGTGCCAGTAGTATACCGGGGGACAGAAAAGACTATAGCAATCAGCCCCAGCATTTT.

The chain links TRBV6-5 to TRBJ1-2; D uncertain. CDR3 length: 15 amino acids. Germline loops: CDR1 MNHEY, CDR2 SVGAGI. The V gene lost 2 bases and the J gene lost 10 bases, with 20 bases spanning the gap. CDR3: CASSYQVAASKDYTF. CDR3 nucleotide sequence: TGTGCCAGCAGTTACCAGGTCGCCGCCTCCAAGGACTACACCTTC.

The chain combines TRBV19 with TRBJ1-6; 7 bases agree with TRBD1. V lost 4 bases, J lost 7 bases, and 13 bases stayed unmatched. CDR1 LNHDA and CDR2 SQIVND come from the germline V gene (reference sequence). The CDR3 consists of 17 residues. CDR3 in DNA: TGTGCCAGTAGTAATTGGGTGAGAACAGGGGTGAATTCACCCCTCCACTTT. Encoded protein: CASSNWVRTGVNSPLHF. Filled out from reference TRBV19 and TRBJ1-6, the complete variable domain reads DGGITQSPKYLFRKEGQNVTLSCEQNLNHDAMYWYRQDPGQGLRLIYYSQIVNDFQKGDIAEGYSVSREKKESFPLTVTSAQKNPTAFYLCASSNWVRTGVNSPLHFGNGTRLTVT.

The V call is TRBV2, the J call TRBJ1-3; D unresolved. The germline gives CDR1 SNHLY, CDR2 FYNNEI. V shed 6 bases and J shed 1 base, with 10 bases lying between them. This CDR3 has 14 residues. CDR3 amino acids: CASRDAGSGNTIYF. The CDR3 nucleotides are TGTGCCAGCAGAGATGCCGGGTCTGGAAACACCATATATTTT.

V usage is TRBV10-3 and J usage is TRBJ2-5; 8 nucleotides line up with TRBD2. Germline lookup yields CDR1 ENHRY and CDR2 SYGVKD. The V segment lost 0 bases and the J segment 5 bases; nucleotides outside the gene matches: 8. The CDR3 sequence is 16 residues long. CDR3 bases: TGTGCCATCAGTGAGTCCGGCCGGGGGGGAGAGGAGACCCAGTACTTC. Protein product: CAISESGRGGEETQYF.

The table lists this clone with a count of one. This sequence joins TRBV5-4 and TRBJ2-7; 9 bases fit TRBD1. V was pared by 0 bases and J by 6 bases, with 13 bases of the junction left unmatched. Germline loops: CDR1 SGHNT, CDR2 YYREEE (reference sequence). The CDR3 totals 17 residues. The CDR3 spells CASSLARGTGIVSEQYF. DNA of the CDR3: TGTGCCAGCAGCTTGGCCCGCGGGACAGGGATAGTTAGCGAGCAGTACTTC.

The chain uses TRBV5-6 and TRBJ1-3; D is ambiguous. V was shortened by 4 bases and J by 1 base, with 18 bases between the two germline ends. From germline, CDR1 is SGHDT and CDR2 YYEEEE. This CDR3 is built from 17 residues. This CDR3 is CASSPRTYALSGNTIYF. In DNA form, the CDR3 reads TGTGCCAGCAGCCCCAGGACTTACGCGCTGTCTGGAAACACCATATATTTT.

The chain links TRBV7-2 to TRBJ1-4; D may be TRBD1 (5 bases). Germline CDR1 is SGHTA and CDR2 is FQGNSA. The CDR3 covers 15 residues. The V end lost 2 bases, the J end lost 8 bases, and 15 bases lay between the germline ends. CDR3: CASSLWTTSEEKLFF. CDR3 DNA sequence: TGTGCCAGCAGCTTATGGACAACTTCTGAGGAAAAACTGTTTTTT.

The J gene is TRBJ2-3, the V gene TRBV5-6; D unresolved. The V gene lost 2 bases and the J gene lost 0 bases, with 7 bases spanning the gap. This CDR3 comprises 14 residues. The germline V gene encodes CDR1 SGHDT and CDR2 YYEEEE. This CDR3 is CASSLPLSTDTQYF. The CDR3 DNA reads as TGTGCCAGCAGCTTACCACTAAGCACAGATACGCAGTATTTT.

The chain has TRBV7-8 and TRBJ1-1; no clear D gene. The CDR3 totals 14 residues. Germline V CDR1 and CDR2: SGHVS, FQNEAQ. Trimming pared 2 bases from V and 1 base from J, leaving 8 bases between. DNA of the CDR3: TGTGCCAGCAGCTTATCATCCAGGAACACTGAAGCTTTCTTT. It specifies CASSLSSRNTEAFF.

CDR3 nucleotide sequence: TGTGCCAGCAGTTACTCCCGGACATACTATGGCTACACCTTC. Encoded protein: CASSYSRTYYGYTF. The genes are TRBV6-5 and TRBJ1-2; a possible D gene is TRBD1 (5 bases). Germline assignment: CDR1 MNHEY and CDR2 SVGAGI. The CDR3 is 14 amino acids. The V gene lost 0 bases and the J gene lost 3 bases, with 8 bases spanning the gap.

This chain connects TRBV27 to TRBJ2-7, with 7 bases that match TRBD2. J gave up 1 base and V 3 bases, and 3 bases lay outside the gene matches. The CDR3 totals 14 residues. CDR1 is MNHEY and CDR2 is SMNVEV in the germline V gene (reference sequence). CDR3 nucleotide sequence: TGTGCCAGCAGTTTGGGAGGGTATTCCTACGAGCAGTACTTC. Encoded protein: CASSLGGYSYEQYF.

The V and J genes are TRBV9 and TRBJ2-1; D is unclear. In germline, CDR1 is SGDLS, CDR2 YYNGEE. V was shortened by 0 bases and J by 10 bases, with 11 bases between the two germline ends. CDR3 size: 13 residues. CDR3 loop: CASSVDGLGEQFF. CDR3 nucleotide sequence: TGTGCCAGCAGCGTAGACGGGTTAGGCGAGCAGTTCTTC.

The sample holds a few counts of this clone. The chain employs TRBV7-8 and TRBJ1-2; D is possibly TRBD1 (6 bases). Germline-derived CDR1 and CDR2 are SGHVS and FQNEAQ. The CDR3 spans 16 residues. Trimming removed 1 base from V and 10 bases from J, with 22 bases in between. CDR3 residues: CASSLVPGVQGIDYTF. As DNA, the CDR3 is TGTGCCAGCAGCTTAGTCCCAGGGGTGCAGGGCATCGACTACACCTTC.

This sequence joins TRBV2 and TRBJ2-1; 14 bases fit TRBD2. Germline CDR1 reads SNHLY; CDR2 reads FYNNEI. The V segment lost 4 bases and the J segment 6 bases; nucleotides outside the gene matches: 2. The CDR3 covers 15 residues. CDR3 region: CASSGTSGGTNEQFF. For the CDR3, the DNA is TGTGCCAGCAGTGGGACTAGCGGGGGGACCAATGAGCAGTTCTTC.

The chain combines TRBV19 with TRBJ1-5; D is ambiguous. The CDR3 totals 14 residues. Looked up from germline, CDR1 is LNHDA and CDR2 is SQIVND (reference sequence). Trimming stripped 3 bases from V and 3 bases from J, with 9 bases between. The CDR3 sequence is CASSISSNNQPQHF. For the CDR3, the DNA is TGTGCCAGTAGTATTAGTTCTAACAATCAGCCCCAGCATTTT.

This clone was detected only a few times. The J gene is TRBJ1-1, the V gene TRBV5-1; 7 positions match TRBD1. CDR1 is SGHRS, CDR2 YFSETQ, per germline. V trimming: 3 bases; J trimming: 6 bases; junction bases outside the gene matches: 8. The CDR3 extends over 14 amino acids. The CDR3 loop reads CASSSGGTRAEAFF. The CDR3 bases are TGCGCCAGCAGCTCAGGGGGGACGAGAGCTGAAGCTTTCTTT.

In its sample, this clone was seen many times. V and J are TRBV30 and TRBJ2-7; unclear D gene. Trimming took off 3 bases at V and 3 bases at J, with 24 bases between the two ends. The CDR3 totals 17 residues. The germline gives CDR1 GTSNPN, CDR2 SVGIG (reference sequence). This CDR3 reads CAWSVPLAGNHLYEQYF. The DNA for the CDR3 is TGTGCCTGGAGCGTCCCCTTGGCAGGCAACCATCTCTACGAGCAGTACTTC. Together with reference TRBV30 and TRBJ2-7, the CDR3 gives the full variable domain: SQTIHQWPATLVQPVGSPLSLECTVEGTSNPNLYWYRQAAGRGLQLLFYSVGIGQISSEVPQNLSASRPQDRQFILSSKKLLLSDSGFYLCAWSVPLAGNHLYEQYFGPGTRLTVT.

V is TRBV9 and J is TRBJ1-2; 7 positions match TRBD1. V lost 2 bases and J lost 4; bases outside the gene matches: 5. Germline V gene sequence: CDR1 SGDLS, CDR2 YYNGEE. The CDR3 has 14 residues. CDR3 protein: CASSVSGTAYGYTF. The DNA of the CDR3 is TGTGCCAGCAGCGTGTCCGGGACAGCCTATGGCTACACCTTC.

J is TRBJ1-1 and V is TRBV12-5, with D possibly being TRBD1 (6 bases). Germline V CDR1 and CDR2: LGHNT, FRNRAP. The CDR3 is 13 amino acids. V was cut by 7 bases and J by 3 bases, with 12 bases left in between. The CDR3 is CASAVEGDTEAFF. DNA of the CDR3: TGTGCTAGTGCGGTAGAGGGGGACACTGAAGCTTTCTTT.

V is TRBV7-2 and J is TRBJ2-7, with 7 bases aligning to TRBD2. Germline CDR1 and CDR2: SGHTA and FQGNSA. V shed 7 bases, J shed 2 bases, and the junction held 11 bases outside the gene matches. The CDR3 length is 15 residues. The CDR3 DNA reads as TGTGCCAGCACCCCGTCTATAGCGGGCACCTACGAGCAGTACTTC. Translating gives CASTPSIAGTYEQYF.

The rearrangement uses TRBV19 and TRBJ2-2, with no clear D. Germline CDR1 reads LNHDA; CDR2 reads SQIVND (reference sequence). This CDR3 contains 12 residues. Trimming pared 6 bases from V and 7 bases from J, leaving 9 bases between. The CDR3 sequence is CASSWASGELFF. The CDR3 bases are TGTGCCAGTAGCTGGGCGAGCGGGGAGCTGTTTTTT.